This T cell receptor beta chain was recorded in a study of siplizumab effects on memory and regulatory T cells. Here immunoSEQ multiplex PCR was the method, and the copy in TCRdb shows in-frame clones only, minus some. Counted here are fewer than 100,000 clones, 90% to 95% occurring once; the ten biggest clones make up 0.3%. Concerning this clone itself: Antigen specificity is unknown.

Study-wide findings and caveats: Naive T cells were seemingly more diverse than memory cells, and major contributions to the alloresponse seemed to be made by them.

The CDR3 is 16 residues long. Germline V CDR1 and CDR2: SGHNT, YYREEE (reference sequence). Trimming removed 6 bases at V and 4 bases at J, with 21 bases between. The receptor was derived from a human donor in good health. The rearrangement links TRBV5-4 to TRBJ2-3; perhaps D is TRBD1 or TRBD2 (5 bases each). The specimen was non-Treg CD4+ T cells sorted from blood. CDR3 sequence reads: CASTTRPGASADTQYF. CDR3 sequence (DNA): TGTGCCAGCACCACAAGGCCCGGGGCTTCGGCAGATACGCAGTATTTT.